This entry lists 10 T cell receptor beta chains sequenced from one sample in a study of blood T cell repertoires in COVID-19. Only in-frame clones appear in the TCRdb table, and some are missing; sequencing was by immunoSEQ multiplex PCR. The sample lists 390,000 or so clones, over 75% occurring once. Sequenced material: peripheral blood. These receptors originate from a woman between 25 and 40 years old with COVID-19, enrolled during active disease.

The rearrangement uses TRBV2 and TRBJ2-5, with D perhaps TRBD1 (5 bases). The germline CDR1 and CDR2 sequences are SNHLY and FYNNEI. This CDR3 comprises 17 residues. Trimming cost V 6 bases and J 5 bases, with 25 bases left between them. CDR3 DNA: TGTGCCAGCAGCAAATCTCTACTGGGTCGGTCAGGGGAGACCCAGTACTTC. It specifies CASSKSLLGRSGETQYF.

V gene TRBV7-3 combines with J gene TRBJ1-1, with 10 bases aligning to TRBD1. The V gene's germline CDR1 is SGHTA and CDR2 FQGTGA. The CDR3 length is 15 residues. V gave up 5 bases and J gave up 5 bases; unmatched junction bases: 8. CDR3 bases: TGTGCCAGCAGCCCGGGACAGGGGTCAACGACTGAAGCTTTCTTT. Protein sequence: CASSPGQGSTTEAFF.

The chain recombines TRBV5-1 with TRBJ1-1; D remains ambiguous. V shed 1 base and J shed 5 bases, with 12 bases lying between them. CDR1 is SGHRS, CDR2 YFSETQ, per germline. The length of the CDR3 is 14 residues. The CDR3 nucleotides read TGCGCCAGCAGCTTGCGGTTAGGGAGGACTGAAGCTTTCTTT. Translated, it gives CASSLRLGRTEAFF.

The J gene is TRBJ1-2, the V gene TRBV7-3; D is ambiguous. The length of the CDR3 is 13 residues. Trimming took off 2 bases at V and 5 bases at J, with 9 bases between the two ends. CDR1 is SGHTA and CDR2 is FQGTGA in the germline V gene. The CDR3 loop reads CASSLGTEYGYTF. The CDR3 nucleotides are TGTGCCAGCAGCTTAGGCACAGAGTATGGCTACACCTTC.

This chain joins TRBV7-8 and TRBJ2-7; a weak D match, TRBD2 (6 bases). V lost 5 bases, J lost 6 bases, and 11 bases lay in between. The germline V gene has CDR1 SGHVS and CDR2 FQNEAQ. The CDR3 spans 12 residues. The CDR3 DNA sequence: TGTGCCAGCAGCCGAGCCGGGGGCGAGCAGTACTTC. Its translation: CASSRAGGEQYF.

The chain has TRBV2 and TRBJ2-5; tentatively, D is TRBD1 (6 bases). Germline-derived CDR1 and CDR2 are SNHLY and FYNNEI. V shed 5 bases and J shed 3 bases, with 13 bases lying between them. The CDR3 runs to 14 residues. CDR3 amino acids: CASSYLTGEETQYF. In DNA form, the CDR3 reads TGTGCCAGCAGTTACCTGACAGGTGAAGAGACCCAGTACTTC.

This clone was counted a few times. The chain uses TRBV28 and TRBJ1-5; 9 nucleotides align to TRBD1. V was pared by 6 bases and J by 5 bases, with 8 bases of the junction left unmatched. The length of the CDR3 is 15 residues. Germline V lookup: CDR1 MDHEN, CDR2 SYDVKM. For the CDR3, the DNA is TGTGCCAGCAGCACTATGGGGACAGGGCATCAGCCCCAGCATTTT. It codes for CASSTMGTGHQPQHF.

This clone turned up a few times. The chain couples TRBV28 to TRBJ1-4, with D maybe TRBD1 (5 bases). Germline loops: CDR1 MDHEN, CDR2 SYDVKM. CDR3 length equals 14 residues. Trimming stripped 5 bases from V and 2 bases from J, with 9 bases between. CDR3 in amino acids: CASSGAVTNEKLFF. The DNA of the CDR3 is TGTGCCAGCAGTGGGGCTGTGACTAATGAAAAACTGTTTTTT.

CDR3 loop: CASSYVAAPLFF. CDR3 coding DNA: TGTGCCAGCAGTTACGTGGCCGCCCCCCTGTTTTTT. V usage is TRBV6-6 and J usage is TRBJ2-2; D gene unclear. Trimming shortened V by 2 bases and J by 14 bases, and 12 bases separated the two germline ends. Germline V gives CDR1 MNHNY, CDR2 SVGAGI (reference sequence). The CDR3 covers 12 residues.

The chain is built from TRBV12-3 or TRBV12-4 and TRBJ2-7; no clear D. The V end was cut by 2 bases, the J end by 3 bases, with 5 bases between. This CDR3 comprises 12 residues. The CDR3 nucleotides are TGTGCCAGCAGTTTAACCAGCTACGAGCAGTACTTC. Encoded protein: CASSLTSYEQYF.